The T cell receptor beta chain under discussion was sequenced for a study of blood T cell repertoires in COVID-19. Study context: Acute-phase and convalescent COVID-19 samples originated in the United States, Italy and Spain. Nucleic acid was either cDNA or gDNA, and it came from T cells, B-cell-depleted T cells, or PBMCs.

Exposed enrollees had met someone with a PCR-confirmed or clinician-diagnosed COVID-19 case at some point within the 2 weeks before study entry. V gave up 8 bases and J gave up 10 bases, with 15 bases separating them. The CDR3 is made up of 12 amino acids. Germline V gene sequence: CDR1 LNHDA, CDR2 SQIVND (reference sequence). The repertoire was sequenced with immunoSEQ multiplex PCR; TCRdb's copy has only in-frame clones and lacks some. The data contain roughly 380,000 clones, more than 70% of them singletons. The sequencing sample was made of PBMCs or T cells enriched from blood (not recorded which). V and J are TRBV19 and TRBJ2-1, with D possibly matching TRBD2 (5 bases). The clonotype comes from a woman in her twenties or thirties who had been exposed to COVID-19. This CDR3 is CASSLAVGEQFF. The CDR3 coding sequence is TGTGCCAGTTCCCTAGCTGTGGGGGAGCAGTTCTTC.